The T cell receptor (beta chain) described here comes from a study of cytomegalovirus exposure and HLA in healthy donors. Study-wide points: Presence/absence analyses assumed roughly uniform sequencing depth across donors. Across donors, most TCRs were seen rarely, yet some public ones were widespread.

With 60 Vbeta and 13 Jbeta primers, the PCR was carried out. In the original analysis: Unique TCR beta chains totaled some 80 million in a later count, with roughly 10 million of them shared. The protocol was immunoSEQ multiplex PCR, while the TCRdb copy is restricted to in-frame clones and leaves out a portion. V, J and clone size are those of that table, while D and trimming were read from the DNA. Among roughly 51,000 clones, about 81% were seen once, and the ten largest hold 2% to 3%. Comments on this clone: Its antigen remains unknown.

Samples came from healthy bone marrow donors. This receptor was taken from a boy aged 5-17 years in good health and CMV-seropositive. The sample comprised PBMCs.

DNA of the CDR3: TGTGCCAGCGCTCCCCAGGGGGGTACCAATGAGCAGTTCTTC. It is translated as CASAPQGGTNEQFF. This chain joins TRBV25-1 and TRBJ2-1; weak D call: TRBD1 (7 bases). The CDR3 sequence is 14 residues long. The V gene's germline CDR1 is MGHDK and CDR2 SYGVNS. Trimming left V 8 bases short and J 6 bases short, with 17 bases between.